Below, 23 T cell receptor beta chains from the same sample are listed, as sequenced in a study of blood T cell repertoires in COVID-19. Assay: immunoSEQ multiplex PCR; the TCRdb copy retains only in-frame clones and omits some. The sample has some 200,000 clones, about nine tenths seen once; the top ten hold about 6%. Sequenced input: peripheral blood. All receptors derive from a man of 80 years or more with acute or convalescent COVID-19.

In DNA, the CDR3 is TGTGCCAGCAGTCCGGCCTACGAGCAGTACTTC. Protein sequence: CASSPAYEQYF. The gene calls are TRBV12-3 or TRBV12-4 and TRBJ2-7; D remains unclear. The CDR3 runs 11 residues. Trimming shortened V by 5 bases and J by 2 bases, and 4 bases separated the two germline ends.

In nucleotides, the CDR3 is TGTGCCAGCAGCACAAAATCGGGGAACACCGGGGAGCTGTTTTTT. This translates into CASSTKSGNTGELFF. V usage is TRBV21-1 and J usage is TRBJ2-2; TRBD2 is the table's D call, not checked against the DNA. TRBV21-1 is recorded as a pseudogene. CDR3 length equals 15 residues.

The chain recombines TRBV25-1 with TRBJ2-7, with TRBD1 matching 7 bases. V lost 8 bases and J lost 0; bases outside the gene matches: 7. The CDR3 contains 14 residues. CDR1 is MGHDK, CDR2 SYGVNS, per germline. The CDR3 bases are TGTGCCAGCCGCCGGACAGGTGACTCCTACGAGCAGTACTTC. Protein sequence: CASRRTGDSYEQYF.

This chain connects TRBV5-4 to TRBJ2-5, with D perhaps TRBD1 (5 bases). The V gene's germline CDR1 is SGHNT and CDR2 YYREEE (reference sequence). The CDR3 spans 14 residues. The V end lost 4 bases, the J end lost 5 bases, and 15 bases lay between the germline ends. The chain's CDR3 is CASSTRVQGETQYF. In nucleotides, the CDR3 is TGTGCCAGCAGCACCAGGGTTCAGGGTGAGACCCAGTACTTC. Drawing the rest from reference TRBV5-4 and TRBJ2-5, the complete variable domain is ETGVTQSPTHLIKTRGQQVTLRCSSQSGHNTVSWYQQALGQGPQFIFQYYREEENGRGNFPPRFSGLQFPNYSSELNVNALELDDSALYLCASSTRVQGETQYFGPGTRLLVL.

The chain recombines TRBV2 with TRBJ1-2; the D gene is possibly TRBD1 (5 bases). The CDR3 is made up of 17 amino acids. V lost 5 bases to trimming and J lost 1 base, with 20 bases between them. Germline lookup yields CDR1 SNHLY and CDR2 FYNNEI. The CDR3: CASSRLSYRSGNYGYTF. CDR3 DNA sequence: TGTGCCAGCAGTCGGCTGTCGTACAGGTCGGGTAACTATGGCTACACCTTC.

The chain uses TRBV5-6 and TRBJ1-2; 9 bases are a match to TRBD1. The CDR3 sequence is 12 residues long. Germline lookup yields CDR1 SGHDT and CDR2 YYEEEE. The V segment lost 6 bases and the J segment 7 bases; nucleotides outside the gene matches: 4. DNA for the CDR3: TGTGCCAGCACCATGACAGGGGGTGGCTACACCTTC. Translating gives CASTMTGGGYTF.

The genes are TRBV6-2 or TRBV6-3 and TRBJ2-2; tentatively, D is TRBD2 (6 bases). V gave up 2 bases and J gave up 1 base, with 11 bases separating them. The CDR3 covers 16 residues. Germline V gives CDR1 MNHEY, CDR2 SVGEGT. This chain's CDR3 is CASSYAAGMNTGELFF. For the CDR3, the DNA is TGTGCCAGCAGTTACGCGGCGGGGATGAACACCGGGGAGCTGTTTTTT.

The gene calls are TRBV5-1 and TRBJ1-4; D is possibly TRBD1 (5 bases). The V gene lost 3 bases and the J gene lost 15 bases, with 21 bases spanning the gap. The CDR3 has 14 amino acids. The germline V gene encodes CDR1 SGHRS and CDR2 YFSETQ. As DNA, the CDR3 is TGCGCCAGCAGCTCGTCGGCAGGGCTGGAGTACTTGTTTTTT. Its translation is CASSSSAGLEYLFF. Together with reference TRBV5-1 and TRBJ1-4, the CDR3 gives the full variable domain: KAGVTQTPRYLIKTRGQQVTLSCSPISGHRSVSWYQQTPGQGLQFLFEYFSETQRNKGNFPGRFSGRQFSNSRSEMNVSTLELGDSALYLCASSSSAGLEYLFFGSGTQLSVL.

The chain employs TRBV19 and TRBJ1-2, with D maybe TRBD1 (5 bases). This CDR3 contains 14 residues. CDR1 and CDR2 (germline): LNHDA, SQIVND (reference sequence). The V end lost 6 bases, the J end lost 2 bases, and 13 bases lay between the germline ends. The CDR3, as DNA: TGTGCCAGTAGCTGGGGAGGGGTCAACTATGGCTACACCTTC. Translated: CASSWGGVNYGYTF.

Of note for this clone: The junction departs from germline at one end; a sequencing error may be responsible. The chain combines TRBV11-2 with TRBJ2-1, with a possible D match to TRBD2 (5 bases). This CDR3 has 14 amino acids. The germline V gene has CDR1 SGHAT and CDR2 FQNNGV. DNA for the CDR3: TGTGCCAGCGGCTTCCAAACCCGGGGTAATGAGCAGTTCTTC. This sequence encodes CASGFQTRGNEQFF.

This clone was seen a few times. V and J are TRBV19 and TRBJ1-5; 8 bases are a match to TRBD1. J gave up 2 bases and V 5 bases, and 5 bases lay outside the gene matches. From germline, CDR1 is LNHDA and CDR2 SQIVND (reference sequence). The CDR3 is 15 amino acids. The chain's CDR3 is CASSPETGGNQPQHF. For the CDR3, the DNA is TGTGCCAGTAGTCCCGAGACAGGGGGCAATCAGCCCCAGCATTTT.

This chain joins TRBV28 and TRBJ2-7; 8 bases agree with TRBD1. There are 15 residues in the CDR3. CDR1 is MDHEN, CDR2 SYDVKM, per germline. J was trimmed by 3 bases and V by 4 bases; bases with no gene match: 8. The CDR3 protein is CASSSPARGRYEQYF. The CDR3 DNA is TGTGCCAGCAGTTCCCCGGCCAGGGGGCGCTACGAGCAGTACTTC. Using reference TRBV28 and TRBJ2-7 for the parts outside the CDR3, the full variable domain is DVKVTQSSRYLVKRTGEKVFLECVQDMDHENMFWYRQDPGLGLRLIYFSYDVKMKEKGDIPEGYSVSREKKERFSLILESASTNQTSMYLCASSSPARGRYEQYFGPGTRLTVT.

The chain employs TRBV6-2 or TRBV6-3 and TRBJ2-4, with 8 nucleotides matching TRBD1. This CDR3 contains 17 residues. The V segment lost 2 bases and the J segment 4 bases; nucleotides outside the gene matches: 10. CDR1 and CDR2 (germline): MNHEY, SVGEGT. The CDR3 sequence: CASSYLRGQATKNIQYF. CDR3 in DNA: TGTGCCAGCAGTTACCTACGGGGACAGGCAACTAAAAACATTCAGTACTTC.

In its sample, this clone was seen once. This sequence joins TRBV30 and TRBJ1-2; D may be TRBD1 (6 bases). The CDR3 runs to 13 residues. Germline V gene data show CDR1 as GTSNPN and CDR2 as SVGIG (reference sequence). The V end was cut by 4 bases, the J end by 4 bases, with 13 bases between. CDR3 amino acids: CAWNPVDSYGYTF. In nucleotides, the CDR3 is TGTGCCTGGAATCCGGTGGACAGCTATGGCTACACCTTC.

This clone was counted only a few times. The CDR3 spells CASSYSGGANTGELFF. The DNA for the CDR3 is TGTGCCAGCAGTTACTCGGGAGGCGCGAACACCGGGGAGCTGTTTTTT. The rearrangement uses TRBV6-2 or TRBV6-3 and TRBJ2-2, with D maybe TRBD2 (6 bases). The CDR3 is made up of 16 amino acids. V was pared by 0 bases and J by 0 bases, with 8 bases between. The germline gives CDR1 MNHEY, CDR2 SVGEGT.

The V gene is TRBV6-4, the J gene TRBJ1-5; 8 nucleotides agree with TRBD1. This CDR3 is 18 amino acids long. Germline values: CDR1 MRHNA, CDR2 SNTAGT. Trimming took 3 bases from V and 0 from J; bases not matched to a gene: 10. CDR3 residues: CASSESGTGRYSNQPQHF. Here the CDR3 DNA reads TGTGCCAGCAGTGAATCCGGGACAGGTCGATATAGCAATCAGCCCCAGCATTTT.

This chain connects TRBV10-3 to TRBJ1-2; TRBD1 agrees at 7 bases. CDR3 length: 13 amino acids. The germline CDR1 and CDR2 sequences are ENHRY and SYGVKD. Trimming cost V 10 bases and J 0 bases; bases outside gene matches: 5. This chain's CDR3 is CATGQASNYGYTF. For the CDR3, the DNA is TGTGCCACCGGACAGGCTTCTAACTATGGCTACACCTTC.

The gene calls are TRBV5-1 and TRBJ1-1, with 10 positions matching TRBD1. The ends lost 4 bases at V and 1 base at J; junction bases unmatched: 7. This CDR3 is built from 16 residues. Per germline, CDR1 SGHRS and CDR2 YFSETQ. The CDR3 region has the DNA TGCGCCAGCAGCAGGAGACAGGGGGCGCCGAACACTGAAGCTTTCTTT. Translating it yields CASSRRQGAPNTEAFF.

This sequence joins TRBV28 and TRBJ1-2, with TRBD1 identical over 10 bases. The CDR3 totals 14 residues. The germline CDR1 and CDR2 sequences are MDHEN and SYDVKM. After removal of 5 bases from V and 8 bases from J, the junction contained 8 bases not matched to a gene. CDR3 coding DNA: TGTGCCAGCAGTAGGGATCAGGACAGGGGGGGCTACACCTTC. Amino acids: CASSRDQDRGGYTF.

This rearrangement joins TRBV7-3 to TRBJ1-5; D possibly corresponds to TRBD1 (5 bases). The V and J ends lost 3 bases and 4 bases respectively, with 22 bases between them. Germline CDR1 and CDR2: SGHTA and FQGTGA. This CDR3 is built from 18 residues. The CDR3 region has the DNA TGTGCCAGCAGCTTTAATCTAGACAGAAAAGGAATGAATCAGCCCCAGCATTTT. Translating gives CASSFNLDRKGMNQPQHF.

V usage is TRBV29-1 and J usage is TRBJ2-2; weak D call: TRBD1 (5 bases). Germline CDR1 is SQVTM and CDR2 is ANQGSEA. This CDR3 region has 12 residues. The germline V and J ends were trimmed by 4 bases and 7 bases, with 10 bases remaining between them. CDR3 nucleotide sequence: TGCAGCGTTGTAGGGGTTGTCGGGGAGCTGTTTTTT. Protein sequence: CSVVGVVGELFF.

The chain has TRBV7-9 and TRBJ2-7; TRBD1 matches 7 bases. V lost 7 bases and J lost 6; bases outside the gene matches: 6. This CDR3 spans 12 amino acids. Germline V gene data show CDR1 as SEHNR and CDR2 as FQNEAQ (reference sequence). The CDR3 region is CASNRGGGEQYF. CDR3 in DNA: TGTGCCAGCAACAGGGGTGGAGGCGAGCAGTACTTC. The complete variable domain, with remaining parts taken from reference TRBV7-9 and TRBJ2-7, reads DTGVSQNPRHKITKRGQNVTFRCDPISEHNRLYWYRQTLGQGPEFLTYFQNEAQLEKSRLLSDRFSAERPKGSFSTLEIQRTEQGDSAMYLCASNRGGGEQYFGPGTRLTVT.

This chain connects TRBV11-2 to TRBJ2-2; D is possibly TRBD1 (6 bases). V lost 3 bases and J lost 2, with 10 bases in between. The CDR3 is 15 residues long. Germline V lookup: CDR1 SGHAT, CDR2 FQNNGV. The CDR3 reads CASSFAGVNTGELFF. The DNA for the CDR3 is TGTGCCAGCAGCTTCGCAGGGGTTAACACCGGGGAGCTGTTTTTT.